The next 24 T cell receptor beta chains were all read from a single sample in a study of cytomegalovirus exposure and HLA in healthy donors. The PCR was carried out with 60 Vbeta primers and 13 Jbeta primers. Method: immunoSEQ multiplex PCR; TCRdb's copy keeps in-frame clones and lacks some. In all, the sample yields 220,000 or so clones. Sequencing input: PBMCs. The receptor source for this set is a girl aged 2-9 years in good health and CMV-seropositive.

The V call is TRBV9, the J call TRBJ2-3; 8 bases align to TRBD2. V was clipped by 3 bases and J by 0 bases; unmatched bases: 6. Germline CDR1 and CDR2: SGDLS and YYNGEE. CDR3 size: 16 residues. DNA for the CDR3: TGTGCCAGCAGCGCGGAAGCGGGAGCTAGCACAGATACGCAGTATTTT. This sequence encodes CASSAEAGASTDTQYF.

This chain links TRBV6-1 with TRBJ1-1; no reliable D call. This CDR3 region has 13 residues. The germline CDR1 and CDR2 sequences are MNHNS and SASEGT. Trimming removed 5 bases from V and 3 bases from J, with 10 bases in between. The CDR3 loop reads CASSRLEDTEAFF. The CDR3 DNA is TGTGCCAGCAGTAGGTTGGAGGACACTGAAGCTTTCTTT.

The V and J genes are TRBV5-1 and TRBJ2-7; 10 nucleotides match TRBD1. The germline gives CDR1 SGHRS, CDR2 YFSETQ. The CDR3 is 16 amino acids. J gave up 5 bases and V 2 bases, and 10 bases lay outside the gene matches. In DNA form, the CDR3 reads TGCGCCAGCAGCTTCCAGGGACAGGGGCTTGGAAACGAGCAGTACTTC. The encoded protein is CASSFQGQGLGNEQYF.

The chain employs TRBV18 and TRBJ2-6, with a tentative D call TRBD1 (6 bases). V gave up 1 base and J gave up 0 bases, with 16 bases separating them. The germline gives CDR1 KGHSH, CDR2 LQKENI. The CDR3 contains 19 residues. CDR3 in amino acids: CASSPLVPGQNSGANVLTF. CDR3 nucleotides: TGTGCCAGCTCACCACTGGTGCCGGGACAAAACTCTGGGGCCAACGTCCTGACTTTC. The whole variable domain, filled in from reference TRBV18 and TRBJ2-6, reads NAGVMQNPRHLVRRRGQEARLRCSPMKGHSHVYWYRQLPEEGLKFMVYLQKENIIDESGMPKERFSAEFPKEGPSILRIQQVVRGDSAAYFCASSPLVPGQNSGANVLTFGAGSRLTVL.

V is TRBV30 and J is TRBJ2-3; a possible D gene is TRBD2 (5 bases). The V gene lost 0 bases and the J gene lost 1 base, with 14 bases spanning the gap. In germline, CDR1 is GTSNPN, CDR2 SVGIG (reference sequence). The CDR3 loop spans 16 amino acids. The DNA for the CDR3 is TGTGCCTGGAGTGTACTAGAAGGGAGAGGCACAGATACGCAGTATTTT. Its translation: CAWSVLEGRGTDTQYF.

J is TRBJ2-5 and V is TRBV11-3, with 12 bases lining up with TRBD2. The DNA end lines up better with TRBJ2-7; the J call may be wrong. Germline CDR1 and CDR2: SGHNT and YENEEA. This CDR3 has 15 amino acids. The CDR3 nucleotides read TGTGCCAGCAGCCCTGGACTAGCGGGGTTCTACGAGCAGTACTTC. Amino acids: CASSPGLAGFYEQYF.

The chain employs TRBV14 and TRBJ1-4, with TRBD1 matching over 7 bases. V trimming: 3 bases; J trimming: 5 bases; junction bases outside the gene matches: 6. The CDR3 has 15 residues. The germline V gene encodes CDR1 SGHDN and CDR2 FVKESK. The CDR3 region is CASSQRDSKNEKLFF. CDR3 in DNA: TGTGCCAGCAGCCAGCGGGACAGCAAAAATGAAAAACTGTTTTTT.

The gene calls are TRBV10-1 and TRBJ2-1, with 10 bases fitting TRBD1. Germline CDR1 is WNHNN and CDR2 is SYGVQD (reference sequence). The CDR3 runs 15 residues. The ends lost 3 bases at V and 7 bases at J; junction bases unmatched: 6. The CDR3, as DNA: TGCGCCAGCAGTGAAAGGTGGGACAGGGGTAATGAGCAGTTCTTC. Protein: CASSERWDRGNEQFF.

The chain carries TRBV7-9 and TRBJ2-3; no clear D gene. This CDR3 contains 13 residues. CDR1 is SEHNR and CDR2 is FQNEAQ in the germline V gene (reference sequence). With 9 bases removed from V and 1 base from J, the gap between germline ends came to 11 bases. This CDR3 is CASAPTGTDTQYF. The CDR3 bases are TGTGCCAGTGCTCCAACAGGCACAGATACGCAGTATTTT. The whole variable domain, remainder taken from reference TRBV7-9 and TRBJ2-3, is DTGVSQNPRHKITKRGQNVTFRCDPISEHNRLYWYRQTLGQGPEFLTYFQNEAQLEKSRLLSDRFSAERPKGSFSTLEIQRTEQGDSAMYLCASAPTGTDTQYFGPGTRLTVL.

On this clone itself: The conserved final phenylalanine or tryptophan is absent from the CDR3, which likely points to a read error. The chain combines TRBV5-1 with TRBJ2-7; TRBD1 aligns across 7 bases. With V trimmed by 3 bases and J by 1 base, 7 bases remained unmatched. The CDR3 contains 15 residues. From germline, CDR1 is SGHRS and CDR2 YFSETQ. This CDR3 is CASSYSDRESYEQYL. The CDR3 DNA is TGCGCCAGCAGCTACTCAGACAGGGAATCCTACGAGCAGTACCTC.

The chain combines TRBV4-1 with TRBJ1-1; TRBD1 agrees at 9 bases. The CDR3 extends over 14 amino acids. Germline trimming cut 5 bases from V and 4 bases from J; bases unmatched to any gene: 5. Looked up from germline, CDR1 is MGHRA and CDR2 is YSYEKL. The CDR3 DNA reads as TGCGCCAGCAGCACGGGACAGGGCAGCACTGAAGCTTTCTTT. Protein: CASSTGQGSTEAFF.

V and J are TRBV11-2 and TRBJ2-1; the D gene is possibly TRBD2 (5 bases). This CDR3 has 14 residues. V lost 1 base and J lost 8, with 12 bases in between. Germline CDR1 is SGHAT and CDR2 is FQNNGV. The CDR3 bases are TGTGCCAGCAGCTTAGTGGGTAGCGAGCATGAGCAGTTCTTC. It is translated as CASSLVGSEHEQFF.

V usage is TRBV19 and J usage is TRBJ1-5, with D tentatively TRBD1 (5 bases). CDR3 size: 13 residues. V shed 9 bases and J shed 6 bases, with 15 bases lying between them. Germline CDR1 LNHDA, CDR2 SQIVND (reference sequence). CDR3 DNA: TGTGCCAGCAAAACAGGCGTTGTTCAGCCCCAGCATTTT. As protein: CASKTGVVQPQHF.

This sequence joins TRBV27 and TRBJ1-1; 7 bases agree with TRBD1. Trimming took 5 bases from V and 1 from J; bases not matched to a gene: 4. The CDR3 has 14 amino acids. Germline V gives CDR1 MNHEY, CDR2 SMNVEV (reference sequence). CDR3 sequence: CASSDRVRNTEAFF. The CDR3 coding sequence is TGTGCCAGCAGTGACAGGGTCCGGAACACTGAAGCTTTCTTT.

This chain connects TRBV4-2 to TRBJ2-5; the D gene is possibly TRBD2 (5 bases). This CDR3 is 15 amino acids long. Germline loops: CDR1 LGHNA, CDR2 YNFKEQ. The V and J ends lost 4 bases and 1 base respectively, with 13 bases between them. The CDR3 nucleotides read TGTGCCAGCAGCCCCGAGAGGCTAGCCCAAGAGACCCAGTACTTC. It codes for CASSPERLAQETQYF.

The rearrangement joins TRBV4-1 to TRBJ1-5, with 7 bases identical to TRBD1. Germline CDR1 and CDR2: MGHRA and YSYEKL. The CDR3 sequence is 16 residues long. V gave up 0 bases and J gave up 1 base; unmatched junction bases: 3. The CDR3 region has the DNA TGCGCCAGCAGCCAAGATGGAGGGGGCAGCAATCAGCCCCAGCATTTT. It codes for CASSQDGGGSNQPQHF.

On this clone: The sample carries other DNA sequences with the same CDR3. The genes are TRBV6-5 and TRBJ2-7; no firm D call. The CDR3 runs 14 residues. Germline V gene lookup returns CDR1 MNHEY and CDR2 SVGAGI. V lost 9 bases, J lost 2 bases, and 17 bases lay in between. Written as DNA, the CDR3 is TGTGCCAGTAGTCCCGACTCGGTACCCTACGAGCAGTACTTC. Its translation: CASSPDSVPYEQYF.

The gene calls are TRBV28 and TRBJ2-7, with 9 bases that match TRBD2. J lost 0 bases, V lost 5 bases, and 5 bases had no gene match. This CDR3 is 15 amino acids long. Germline CDR1 MDHEN, CDR2 SYDVKM. The CDR3 reads CASSVYSGSSYEQYF. In nucleotides, the CDR3 is TGTGCCAGCAGTGTCTATAGCGGGAGCTCCTACGAGCAGTACTTC.

Note on this clone: The junction does not match germline at one end; this may be a read error. This sequence joins TRBV7-9 and TRBJ2-1; 7 bases map to TRBD2. Looked up from germline, CDR1 is SEHNR and CDR2 is FQNEAQ (reference sequence). The CDR3 sequence is 13 residues long. The CDR3 protein is CASSPRDYDEQFF. As DNA, the CDR3 is TGTGCCAGCAGCCCCCGGGACTACGATGAGCAGTTCTTC. Based on the CDR3 plus reference TRBV7-9 and TRBJ2-1, the full variable domain is DTGVSQNPRHKITKRGQNVTFRCDPISEHNRLYWYRQTLGQGPEFLTYFQNEAQLEKSRLLSDRFSAERPKGSFSTLEIQRTEQGDSAMYLCASSPRDYDEQFFGPGTRLTVL.

The chain links TRBV18 to TRBJ1-2; D call uncertain. Trimming removed 0 bases at V and 1 base at J, with 9 bases between. The CDR3 is made up of 15 amino acids. Germline V gives CDR1 KGHSH, CDR2 LQKENI. CDR3 bases: TGTGCCAGCTCACCACCTTCACAGAATAACTATGGCTACACCTTC. Its translation: CASSPPSQNNYGYTF.

The gene calls are TRBV29-1 and TRBJ1-1, with TRBD1 as a possible D gene (5 bases). In germline, CDR1 is SQVTM, CDR2 ANQGSEA. The V end was cut by 3 bases, the J end by 0 bases, with 11 bases between. The length of the CDR3 is 14 residues. CDR3 amino acids: CSVDSGGLNTEAFF. The CDR3, as DNA: TGCAGCGTTGATTCGGGGGGACTGAACACTGAAGCTTTCTTT.

The rearrangement joins TRBV2 to TRBJ2-7; D uncertain. CDR3 length: 13 amino acids. CDR1 and CDR2 (germline): SNHLY, FYNNEI. Trimming pared 8 bases from V and 5 bases from J, leaving 16 bases between. The CDR3: CASLGLLGDEQYF. As DNA, the CDR3 is TGTGCCAGCTTAGGTCTGCTAGGAGACGAGCAGTACTTC.

V usage is TRBV7-2 and J usage is TRBJ2-7, with 11 bases fitting TRBD2. This CDR3 comprises 16 residues. Trimming at V came to 1 base and at J to 3 bases, leaving 5 bases not matched to a gene. From germline, CDR1 is SGHTA and CDR2 FQGNSA. The CDR3 protein is CASSLEGTSGSYEQYF. The CDR3 region has the DNA TGTGCCAGCAGCTTAGAGGGCACTAGCGGGAGCTACGAGCAGTACTTC.

The CDR3 protein is CATLRDTSYEQYF. CDR3 bases: TGTGCCACCCTCAGGGACACCTCCTACGAGCAGTACTTC. This sequence joins TRBV10-3 and TRBJ2-7; a weak D match, TRBD1 (6 bases). Germline CDR1 reads ENHRY; CDR2 reads SYGVKD. The CDR3 has 13 amino acids. Trimming cost V 10 bases and J 0 bases, with 13 bases left between them.